These 3 T cell receptor beta chains were sequenced from one sample in a study of cytomegalovirus exposure and HLA in healthy donors. Researchers ran the PCR with 60 Vbeta and 13 Jbeta primers. Sequencing was performed with immunoSEQ multiplex PCR; in TCRdb, only in-frame clones are kept and a portion is missing. This sample has a few hundred thousand clones; about nine tenths occur once, and the top ten carry around 1.7%. Sequenced: PBMCs. The receptors derive from a girl between 2 and 10 years old in good health and CMV-seronegative.

This chain links TRBV10-1 with TRBJ1-1; a possible D gene is TRBD1 (6 bases). V was trimmed by 6 bases and J by 5 bases, leaving 13 bases between them. CDR1 and CDR2 from the germline V gene are WNHNN and SYGVQD (reference sequence). This CDR3 comprises 13 residues. The CDR3 DNA is TGCGCCAGCAGGGACGATAGGGGGACTGAAGCTTTCTTT. As protein: CASRDDRGTEAFF.

The chain recombines TRBV27 with TRBJ1-6, with 9 bases that match TRBD1. The CDR3 is 13 residues long. The V and J ends lost 6 bases and 8 bases, in that order; junction bases with no gene match: 2. Germline loops: CDR1 MNHEY, CDR2 SMNVEV (reference sequence). The CDR3 loop is CASRGQGHSPLHF. CDR3 bases: TGTGCCAGCAGGGGACAGGGTCATTCACCCCTCCACTTT.

The chain uses TRBV7-6 and TRBJ2-5; 13 bases are a match to TRBD2. J gave up 4 bases and V 5 bases, and 4 bases lay outside the gene matches. There are 15 residues in the CDR3. Germline V gene sequence: CDR1 SGHVS, CDR2 FNYEAQ. The CDR3 sequence is CASSARLAGGETQYF. The CDR3 bases are TGTGCCAGCAGCGCCCGACTAGCGGGAGGAGAGACCCAGTACTTC.